The rows below give T cell receptor beta chains drawn from one sample of a study of blood T cell repertoires in COVID-19. Assay: immunoSEQ multiplex PCR; the TCRdb copy retains only in-frame clones and omits some. The sample holds 300,000 or so clones, around four fifths seen once. The sequencing sample was made of peripheral blood. These receptors were collected from a woman aged 45-59 years with active or convalescent COVID-19. The CDR3 runs from the conserved cysteine through the conserved F or W. Each record gives: V gene, D gene, clone size, J gene, CDR3 protein, CDR3 DNA. The D gene is left open where the match is weak. Not all rows give a size; the values are once, few, many and, for expanded clones, a class.

TRBV11-1	NA	NA	TRBJ1-2	CASSSLSVGLYGYTF	TGTGCCAGCAGCTCATTATCGGTCGGGTTATATGGCTACACCTTC
TRBV29-1	NA	few	TRBJ1-1	CSVGQTRGTEAFF	TGCAGCGTTGGCCAGACCCGAGGAACTGAAGCTTTCTTT
TRBV7-9	TRBD2	NA	TRBJ2-1	CASSTRGLAGKPGNEQFF	TGTGCCAGCAGCACCCGGGGACTAGCGGGAAAGCCGGGCAATGAGCAGTTCTTC
TRBV3-1/TRBV3-2	TRBD1	NA	TRBJ1-1	CASSPHLGQGRNTEAFF	TGTGCCAGCAGCCCCCACCTAGGACAGGGGCGGAACACTGAAGCTTTCTTT
TRBV6-5	TRBD1	once	TRBJ1-1	CASENRGGTEAFF	TGTGCCAGCGAAAACAGGGGGGGAACTGAAGCTTTCTTT
TRBV7-6	TRBD2	NA	TRBJ2-5	CASSPNGLAGNQETQYF	TGTGCCAGCAGCCCCAACGGTCTAGCGGGGAACCAAGAGACCCAGTACTTC
TRBV5-1	NA	NA	TRBJ2-1	CASSLGQGRGSYSGIYNEQFF	TGCGCCAGCAGCTTGGGACAGGGAAGGGGATCCTATAGCGGGATCTACAATGAGCAGTTCTTC
TRBV3-1/TRBV3-2	TRBD2	NA	TRBJ2-3	CASSPGLAVTDTQYF	TGTGCCAGCAGCCCTGGACTAGCGGTCACAGATACGCAGTATTTT
TRBV18	NA	NA	TRBJ1-1	CASSPLQGGTTEAFF	TGTGCCAGCTCACCACTCCAGGGTGGTACCACTGAAGCTTTCTTT
TRBV12-3/TRBV12-4	TRBD1	NA	TRBJ1-2	CASSAGTAYGYTF	TGTGCCAGCAGTGCCGGGACAGCCTATGGCTACACCTTC
TRBV12-5	NA	NA	TRBJ2-5	CASGFRETQYF	TGTGCTAGTGGTTTCCGAGAGACCCAGTACTTC
TRBV27	NA	NA	TRBJ2-3	CGTGLAHTQYF	TGCGGAACCGGACTGGCTCATACGCAGTATTTT
TRBV2	NA	NA	TRBJ1-4	CASSETPPRRTVGKLFF	TGTGCCAGCAGTGAAACCCCCCCCAGGCGTACGGTGGGAAAACTGTTTTTT
TRBV19	NA	once	TRBJ2-5	CASSIGRETQYF	TGTGCCAGTAGTATAGGCAGGGAGACCCAGTACTTC
TRBV7-2	TRBD2	NA	TRBJ2-3	CASSLSGLAGMSGTQYF	TGTGCCAGCAGCTTGTCGGGACTAGCGGGGATGAGTGGTACGCAGTATTTT
TRBV6-5	TRBD2	NA	TRBJ2-3	CASSSSGSGDTQYF	TGTGCCAGCAGTTCTAGCGGGAGCGGCGATACGCAGTATTTT
TRBV2	TRBD1	NA	TRBJ1-1	CASLRDRNTEAFF	TGTGCCAGCCTCCGGGACAGAAACACTGAAGCTTTCTTT
TRBV5-1	NA	NA	TRBJ1-1	CASSLASRGAWTEAFF	TGCGCCAGCAGCTTAGCGTCCCGGGGGGCGTGGACTGAAGCTTTCTTT